The 6 T cell receptor beta chains below were found in one sample sequenced in a study of blood T cell repertoires in COVID-19. The table came from immunoSEQ multiplex PCR; TCRdb's copy has only in-frame clones and leaves some out. The sample carries 200,000 to 300,000 clones, about 88% recorded once. The sequenced material came from peripheral blood. These receptor sequences come from a woman aged 60-75 years with COVID-19, enrolled during active disease.

The chain employs TRBV4-3 and TRBJ1-3; D call uncertain. The CDR3 is made up of 14 amino acids. The germline gives CDR1 LGHNA, CDR2 YSLEER. The ends were cut back, 1 base at V and 1 base at J, with 5 bases in the middle. CDR3 amino acids: CASSQAGSGNTIYF. Here the CDR3 DNA reads TGCGCCAGCAGCCAAGCGGGATCTGGAAACACCATATATTTT.

This clone was observed a single time. This sequence joins TRBV5-1 and TRBJ2-7, with 7 bases aligning to TRBD2. This CDR3 is built from 14 residues. The V gene end was trimmed by 7 bases and the J gene end by 0 bases; junction bases not matched to a gene: 7. Germline CDR1 is SGHRS and CDR2 is YFSETQ. The CDR3 loop is CASRSGGDSYEQYF. CDR3 DNA: TGCGCCAGCCGGTCTGGGGGGGACTCCTACGAGCAGTACTTC. The variable domain in full, with the rest retrieved from reference TRBV5-1 and TRBJ2-7, is KAGVTQTPRYLIKTRGQQVTLSCSPISGHRSVSWYQQTPGQGLQFLFEYFSETQRNKGNFPGRFSGRQFSNSRSEMNVSTLELGDSALYLCASRSGGDSYEQYFGPGTRLTVT.

The gene calls are TRBV7-8 and TRBJ2-7; TRBD1 aligns across 8 bases. CDR3 size: 14 residues. CDR1 and CDR2 (germline): SGHVS, FQNEAQ. The V segment lost 2 bases and the J segment 2 bases; nucleotides outside the gene matches: 2. The CDR3 DNA reads as TGTGCCAGCAGCTTACAGGGGGCGACCTACGAGCAGTACTTC. Encoded protein: CASSLQGATYEQYF.

Note on this clone: This sample also contains other DNA sequences that code for the same CDR3. The chain uses TRBV20-1 and TRBJ2-3, with TRBD2 as a possible D gene (6 bases). This CDR3 region has 11 residues. V shed 3 bases and J shed 6 bases, with 7 bases lying between them. CDR1 and CDR2 (germline): DFQATT, SNEGSKA (reference sequence). Written as DNA, the CDR3 is TGCAGTGCTAGTCGGGGGGATACGCAGTATTTT. Its translation: CSASRGDTQYF.

The genes are TRBV30 and TRBJ2-7; 13 bases agree with TRBD2. J lost 5 bases, V lost 6 bases, and 4 bases had no gene match. CDR3 length: 13 residues. CDR1 and CDR2 (germline): GTSNPN, SVGIG (reference sequence). The CDR3 DNA sequence: TGTGCCTGTCGGACTAGCGGGAGACACGAGCAGTACTTC. Residues: CACRTSGRHEQYF.

This clone was seen only once. The chain couples TRBV4-2 to TRBJ1-4; 7 bases are shared with TRBD1. The CDR3 extends over 14 amino acids. CDR1 and CDR2 from the germline V gene are LGHNA and YNFKEQ. Trimming took 1 base from V and 5 from J; bases not matched to a gene: 1. CDR3 residues: CASSQGQGNEKLFF. Here the CDR3 DNA reads TGTGCCAGCAGCCAAGGACAGGGAAATGAAAAACTGTTTTTT.